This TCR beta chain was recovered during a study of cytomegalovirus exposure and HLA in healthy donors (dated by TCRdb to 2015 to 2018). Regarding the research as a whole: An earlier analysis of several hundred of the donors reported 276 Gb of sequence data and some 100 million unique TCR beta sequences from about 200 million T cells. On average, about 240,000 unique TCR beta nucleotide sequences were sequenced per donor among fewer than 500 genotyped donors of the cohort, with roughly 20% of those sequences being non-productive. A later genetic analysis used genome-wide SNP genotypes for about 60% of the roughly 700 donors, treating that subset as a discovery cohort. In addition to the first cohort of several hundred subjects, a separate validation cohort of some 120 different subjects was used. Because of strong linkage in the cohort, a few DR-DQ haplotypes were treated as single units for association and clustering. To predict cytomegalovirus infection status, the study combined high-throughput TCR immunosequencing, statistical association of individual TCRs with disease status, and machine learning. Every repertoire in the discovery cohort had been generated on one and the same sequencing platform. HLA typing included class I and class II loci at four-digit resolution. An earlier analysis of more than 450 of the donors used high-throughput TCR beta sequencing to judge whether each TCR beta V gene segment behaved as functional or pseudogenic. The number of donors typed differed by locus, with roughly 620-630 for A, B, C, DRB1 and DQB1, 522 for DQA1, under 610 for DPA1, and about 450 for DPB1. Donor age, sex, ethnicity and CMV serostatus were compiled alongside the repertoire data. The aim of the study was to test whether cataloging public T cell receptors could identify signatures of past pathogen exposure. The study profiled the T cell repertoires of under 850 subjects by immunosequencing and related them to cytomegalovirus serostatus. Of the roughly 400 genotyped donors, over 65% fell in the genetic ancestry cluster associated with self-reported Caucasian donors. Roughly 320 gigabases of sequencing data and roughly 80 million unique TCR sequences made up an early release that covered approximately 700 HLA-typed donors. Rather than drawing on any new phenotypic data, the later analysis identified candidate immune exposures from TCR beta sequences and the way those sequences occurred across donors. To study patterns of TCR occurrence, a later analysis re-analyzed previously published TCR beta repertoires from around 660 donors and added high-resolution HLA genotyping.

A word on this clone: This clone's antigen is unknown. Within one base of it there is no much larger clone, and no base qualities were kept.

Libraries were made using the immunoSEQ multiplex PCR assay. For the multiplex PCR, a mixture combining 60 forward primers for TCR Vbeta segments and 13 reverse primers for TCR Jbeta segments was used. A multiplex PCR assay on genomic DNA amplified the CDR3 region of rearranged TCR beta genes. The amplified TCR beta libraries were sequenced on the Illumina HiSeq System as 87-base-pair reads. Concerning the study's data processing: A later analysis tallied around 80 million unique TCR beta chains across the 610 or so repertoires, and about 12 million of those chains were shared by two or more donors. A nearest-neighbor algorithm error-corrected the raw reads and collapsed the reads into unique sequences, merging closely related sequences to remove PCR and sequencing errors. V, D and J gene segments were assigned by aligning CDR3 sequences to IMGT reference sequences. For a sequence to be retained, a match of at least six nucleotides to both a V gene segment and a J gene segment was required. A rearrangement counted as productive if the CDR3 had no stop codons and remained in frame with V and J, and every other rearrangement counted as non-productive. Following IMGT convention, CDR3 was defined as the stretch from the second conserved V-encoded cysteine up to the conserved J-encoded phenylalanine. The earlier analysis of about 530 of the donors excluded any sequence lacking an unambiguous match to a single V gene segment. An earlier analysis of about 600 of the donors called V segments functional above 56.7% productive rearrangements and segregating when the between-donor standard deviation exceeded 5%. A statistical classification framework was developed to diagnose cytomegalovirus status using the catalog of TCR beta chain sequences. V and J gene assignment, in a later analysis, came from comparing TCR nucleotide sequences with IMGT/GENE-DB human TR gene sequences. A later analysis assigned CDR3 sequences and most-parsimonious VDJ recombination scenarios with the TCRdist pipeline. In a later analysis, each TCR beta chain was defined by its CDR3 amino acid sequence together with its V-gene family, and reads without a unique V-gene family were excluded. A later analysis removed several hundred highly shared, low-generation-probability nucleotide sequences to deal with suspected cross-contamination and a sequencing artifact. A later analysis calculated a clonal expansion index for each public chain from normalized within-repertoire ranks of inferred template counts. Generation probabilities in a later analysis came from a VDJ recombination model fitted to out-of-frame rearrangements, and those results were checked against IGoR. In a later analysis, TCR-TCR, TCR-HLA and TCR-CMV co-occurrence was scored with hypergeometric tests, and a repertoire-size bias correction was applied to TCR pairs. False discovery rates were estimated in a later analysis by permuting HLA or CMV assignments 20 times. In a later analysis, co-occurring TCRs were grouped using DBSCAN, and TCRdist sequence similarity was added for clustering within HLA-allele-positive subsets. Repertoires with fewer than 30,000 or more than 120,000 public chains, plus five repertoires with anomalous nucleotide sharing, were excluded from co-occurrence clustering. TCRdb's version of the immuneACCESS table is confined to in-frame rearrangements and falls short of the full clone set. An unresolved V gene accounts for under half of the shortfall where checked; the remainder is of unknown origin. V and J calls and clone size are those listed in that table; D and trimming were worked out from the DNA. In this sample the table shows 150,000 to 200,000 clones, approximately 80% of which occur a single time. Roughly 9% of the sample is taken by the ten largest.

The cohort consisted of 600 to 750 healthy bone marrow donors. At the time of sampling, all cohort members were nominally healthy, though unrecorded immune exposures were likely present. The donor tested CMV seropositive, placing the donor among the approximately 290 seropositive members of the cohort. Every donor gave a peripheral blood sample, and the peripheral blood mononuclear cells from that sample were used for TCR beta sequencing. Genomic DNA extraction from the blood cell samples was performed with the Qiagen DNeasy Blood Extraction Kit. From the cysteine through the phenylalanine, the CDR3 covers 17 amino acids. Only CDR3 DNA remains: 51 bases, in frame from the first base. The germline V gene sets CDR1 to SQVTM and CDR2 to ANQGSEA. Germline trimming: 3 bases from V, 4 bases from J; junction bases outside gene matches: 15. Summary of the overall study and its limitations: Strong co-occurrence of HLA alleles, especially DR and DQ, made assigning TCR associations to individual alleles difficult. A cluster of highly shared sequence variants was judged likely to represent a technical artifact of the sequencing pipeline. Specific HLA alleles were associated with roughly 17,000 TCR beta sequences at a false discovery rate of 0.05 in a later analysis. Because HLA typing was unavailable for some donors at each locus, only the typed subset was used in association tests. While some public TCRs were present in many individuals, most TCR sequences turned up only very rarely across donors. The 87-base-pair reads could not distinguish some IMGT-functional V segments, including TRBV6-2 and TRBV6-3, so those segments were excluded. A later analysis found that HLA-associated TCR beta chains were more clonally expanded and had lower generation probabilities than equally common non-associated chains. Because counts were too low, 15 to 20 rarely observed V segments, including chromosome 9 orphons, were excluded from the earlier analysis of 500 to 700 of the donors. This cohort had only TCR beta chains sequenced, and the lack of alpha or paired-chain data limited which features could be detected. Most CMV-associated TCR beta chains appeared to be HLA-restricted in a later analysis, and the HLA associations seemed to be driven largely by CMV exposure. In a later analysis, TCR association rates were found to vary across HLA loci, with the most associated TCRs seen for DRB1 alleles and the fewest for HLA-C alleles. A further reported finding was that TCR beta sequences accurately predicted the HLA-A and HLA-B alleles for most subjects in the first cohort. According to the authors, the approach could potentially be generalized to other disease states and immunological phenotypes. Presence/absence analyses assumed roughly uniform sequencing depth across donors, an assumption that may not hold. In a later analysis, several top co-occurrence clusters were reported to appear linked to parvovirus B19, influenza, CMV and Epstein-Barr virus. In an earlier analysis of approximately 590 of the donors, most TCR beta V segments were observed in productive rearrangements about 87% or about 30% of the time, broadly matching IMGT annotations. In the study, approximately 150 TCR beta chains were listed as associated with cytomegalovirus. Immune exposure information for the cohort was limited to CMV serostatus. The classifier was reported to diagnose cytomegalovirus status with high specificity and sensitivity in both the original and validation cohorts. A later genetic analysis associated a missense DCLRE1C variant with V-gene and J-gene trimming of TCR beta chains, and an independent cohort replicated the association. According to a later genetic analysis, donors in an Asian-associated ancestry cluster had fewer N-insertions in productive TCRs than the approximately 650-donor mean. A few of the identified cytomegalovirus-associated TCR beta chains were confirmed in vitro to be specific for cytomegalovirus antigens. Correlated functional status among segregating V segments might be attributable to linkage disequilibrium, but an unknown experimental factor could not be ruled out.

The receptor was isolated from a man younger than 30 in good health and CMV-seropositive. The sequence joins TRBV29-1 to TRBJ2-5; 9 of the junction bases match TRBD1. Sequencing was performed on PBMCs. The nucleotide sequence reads TGCAGCGTTGATGACCTTCATTCCGGGACAGGGCGAGAGACCCAGTACTTC. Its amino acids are CSVDDLHSGTGRETQYF.